This T cell receptor (beta chain) was profiled in a study of cytomegalovirus exposure and HLA in healthy donors. Study-wide results and limits: DRB1 had the most TCR associations and HLA-C the fewest, a later analysis found, with rates varying by HLA locus. Among the CMV-associated chains, a few were confirmed in vitro as specific for CMV antigens.

The PCR was carried out with 60 Vbeta primers and 13 Jbeta primers. The table came from immunoSEQ multiplex PCR; TCRdb's copy has only in-frame clones and leaves some out. The sample lists approximately 100,000 clones, about 75% seen once, with 10% in the top ten. CDR3 length: 16 residues. The V and J ends lost 5 bases and 3 bases, in that order; junction bases with no gene match: 8. Germline V lookup: CDR1 SGHTA, CDR2 FQGNSA. With regard to this clone: Its antigen is as yet unknown.

This clonotype originated in a man aged 50 to 60 in good health and CMV-seronegative. Sequencing was done on a sample of PBMCs. The V and J genes are TRBV7-2 and TRBJ1-5, with TRBD1 matching over 9 bases. The CDR3 spells CASSRRGTGNNQPQHF. CDR3 DNA sequence: TGTGCCAGCAGCCGCCGAGGGACAGGGAACAATCAGCCCCAGCATTTT.